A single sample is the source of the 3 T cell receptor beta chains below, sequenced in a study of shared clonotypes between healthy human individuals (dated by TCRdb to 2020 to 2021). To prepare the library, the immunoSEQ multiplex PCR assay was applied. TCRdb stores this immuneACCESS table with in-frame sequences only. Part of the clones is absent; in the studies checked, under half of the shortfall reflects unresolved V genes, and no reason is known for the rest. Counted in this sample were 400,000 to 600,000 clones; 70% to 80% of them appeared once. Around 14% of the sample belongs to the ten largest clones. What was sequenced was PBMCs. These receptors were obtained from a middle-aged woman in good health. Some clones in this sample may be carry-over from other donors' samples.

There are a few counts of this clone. In DNA form, the CDR3 reads TGTGCCAGTAGTATAGCCCTGGCACAGGGGGGAGATACGCAGTATTTT. Residues: CASSIALAQGGDTQYF. The chain couples TRBV19 to TRBJ2-3, with 8 bases lining up with TRBD1. The CDR3 extends over 16 amino acids. V dropped 1 base and J dropped 5; count of bases not matched to a gene: 8. CDR1 and CDR2 (germline): LNHDA, SQIVND (reference sequence).

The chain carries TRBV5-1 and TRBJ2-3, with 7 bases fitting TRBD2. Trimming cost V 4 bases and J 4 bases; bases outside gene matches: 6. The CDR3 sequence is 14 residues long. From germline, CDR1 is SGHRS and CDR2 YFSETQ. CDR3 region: CASSLGLDADTQYF. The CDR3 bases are TGCGCCAGCAGCCTCGGACTAGACGCAGATACGCAGTATTTT.

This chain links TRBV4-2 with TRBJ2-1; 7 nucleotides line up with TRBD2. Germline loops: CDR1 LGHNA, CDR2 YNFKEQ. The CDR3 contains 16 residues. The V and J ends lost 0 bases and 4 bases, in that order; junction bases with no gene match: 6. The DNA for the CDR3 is TGTGCCAGCAGCCAAGATGTTGGGACTAAGTACAATGAGCAGTTCTTC. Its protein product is CASSQDVGTKYNEQFF.